This T cell receptor (beta chain) was sequenced during a study of molecular identifiers for immune sequencing clone quantification. Study results and limitations: Over 99% of CMV-specific effector molecules, but under 1% of naive ones, were in clones above 20 copies.

The CDR3 is 16 residues long. Germline-derived CDR1 and CDR2 are SGHRS and YFSETQ. Details on this clonotype: Its target is not known. One junction end disagrees with the germline gene, perhaps due to a read error.

The use of previously described methods and listed TCR primers produced the bulk TCR libraries. TCRdb re-analysed the PCR reads in MiXCR, keeping a single row per CDR3 protein. The data hold 85,000 to 90,000 distinct CDR3 sequences, with roughly 19% observed a single time. Sorting selected naive CD8 T cells with a CD8+CD4-CCR7+CD45RA+ phenotype. Sequencing was carried out using naive CD8+ T cells from blood, with Jurkat cell RNA spiked in. Subset indicated: FACS-sorted CD8+CD4-CCR7+CD45RA+ naive T cells. The sequence was obtained from a human donor in good health. Some libraries in this study had Jurkat cell RNA spiked in. The J gene is TRBJ2-3, the V gene TRBV5-1; 9 bases are shared with TRBD2. The chain's CDR3 is CASSLVGGTSTDTQCF. The CDR3 bases are TGCGCCAGCAGCTTGGTAGGGGGGACTAGCACGGATACGCAGTGTTTT. Based on the CDR3 plus reference TRBV5-1 and TRBJ2-3, the full variable domain is KAGVTQTPRYLIKTRGQQVTLSCSPISGHRSVSWYQQTPGQGLQFLFEYFSETQRNKGNFPGRFSGRQFSNSRSEMNVSTLELGDSALYLCASSLVGGTSTDTQCFGPGTRLTVL.